This TCR beta chain came from a study of cytomegalovirus exposure and HLA in healthy donors. While the first cohort had 700 or so subjects, the donors belonged to the separate validation cohort of more than 95 subjects. The length of the CDR3 is 18 residues. J was trimmed by 0 bases and V by 7 bases; bases with no gene match: 13. The germline V gene encodes CDR1 MGHRA and CDR2 YSYEKL. TCRdb's table, derived via immunoSEQ multiplex PCR, lists solely in-frame clones and lacks some. The top ten clones hold less than 3% of a sample with about 75,000 clones, about 82% of them seen once. Material for sequencing was PBMCs. The receptor comes from a man aged 30-40 years in good health and CMV-seronegative. The chain recombines TRBV4-1 with TRBJ2-1, with 9 bases fitting TRBD2. For the CDR3, the DNA is TGCGCCAGCAAGCCCCTAGCGGGGCCCCCCAGCTCCTACAATGAGCAGTTCTTC. Residues: CASKPLAGPPSSYNEQFF.